These 4 T cell receptor beta chains came from one sample sequenced in a study of blood T cell repertoires in COVID-19. Clones were sequenced by immunoSEQ multiplex PCR, and TCRdb holds only the in-frame ones, with some missing. The sample comprises about 95,000 clones, 75% to 90% of which are singletons, and 5.2% rests with the top ten. Input material: peripheral blood. These receptors came from a man in his sixties with COVID-19, enrolled during active disease.

The J gene is TRBJ1-1, the V gene TRBV19; D possibly corresponds to TRBD1 (6 bases). The CDR3 has 12 amino acids. Per germline, CDR1 LNHDA and CDR2 SQIVND (reference sequence). V lost 3 bases, J lost 6 bases, and 8 bases lay in between. CDR3 sequence (DNA): TGTGCCAGTAGTATGAACAGGGCTGAAGCTTTCTTT. Translation: CASSMNRAEAFF. Together with reference TRBV19 and TRBJ1-1, the CDR3 gives the full variable domain: DGGITQSPKYLFRKEGQNVTLSCEQNLNHDAMYWYRQDPGQGLRLIYYSQIVNDFQKGDIAEGYSVSREKKESFPLTVTSAQKNPTAFYLCASSMNRAEAFFGQGTRLTVV.

This sequence joins TRBV11-3 and TRBJ2-2; the D gene is possibly TRBD2 (6 bases). The length of the CDR3 is 13 residues. CDR1 and CDR2 from the germline V gene are SGHNT and YENEEA. Deletions cut 2 bases from V and 5 bases from J, with 6 bases between. CDR3 amino acids: CASSLSGTGELFF. The CDR3 coding sequence is TGTGCCAGCAGCTTAAGCGGGACCGGGGAGCTGTTTTTT. Full variable domain (remainder filled in from reference TRBV11-3 and TRBJ2-2): EAGVVQSPRYKIIEKKQPVAFWCNPISGHNTLYWYLQNLGQGPELLIRYENEEAVDDSQLPKDRFSAERLKGVDSTLKIQPAELGDSAVYLCASSLSGTGELFFGEGSRLTVL.

The chain couples TRBV18 to TRBJ1-1, with 11 positions matching TRBD1. The CDR3 totals 18 residues. From germline, CDR1 is KGHSH and CDR2 LQKENI. The trim removed 2 bases at V and 4 bases at J, leaving 12 bases unmatched. CDR3 in amino acids: CASSPFSDRGPFGTEAFF. CDR3 bases: TGTGCCAGCTCACCATTTTCGGACAGGGGGCCTTTCGGCACTGAAGCTTTCTTT.

The chain employs TRBV24-1 and TRBJ2-1; D remains ambiguous. CDR1 is KGHDR, CDR2 SFDVKD, per germline. The V end was cut by 1 base, the J end by 2 bases, with 8 bases between. The CDR3 totals 15 residues. The CDR3, as DNA: TGTGCCACCAGTGATTTTAGATTCGCCTACAATGAGCAGTTCTTC. Protein: CATSDFRFAYNEQFF.